The 2 T cell receptor beta chains in this list originate from one sample, sequenced in a study of lymphopenia after photon versus proton radiotherapy. Generated by immunoSEQ multiplex PCR, the TCRdb table keeps only in-frame clones and is missing some. This table has over 55,000 clones, around 86% appearing once. The sample consisted of peripheral blood, taken from a patient treated with proton-based radiotherapy. These receptors were obtained from a man older than 75 with esophageal cancer.

This rearrangement joins TRBV30 to TRBJ2-3, with 7 nucleotides matching TRBD2. CDR1 and CDR2 (germline): GTSNPN, SVGIG (reference sequence). The trim removed 0 bases at V and 2 bases at J, leaving 5 bases unmatched. CDR3 size: 15 residues. The DNA of the CDR3 is TGTGCCTGGAGTGTGGGGCGGGGGAACACAGATACGCAGTATTTT. This translates into CAWSVGRGNTDTQYF. The full variable domain, completed using reference TRBV30 and TRBJ2-3, is SQTIHQWPATLVQPVGSPLSLECTVEGTSNPNLYWYRQAAGRGLQLLFYSVGIGQISSEVPQNLSASRPQDRQFILSSKKLLLSDSGFYLCAWSVGRGNTDTQYFGPGTRLTVL.

The chain recombines TRBV28 with TRBJ1-2, with TRBD1 matching 7 bases. CDR3 length equals 15 residues. With V trimmed by 5 bases and J by 4 bases, 10 bases remained unmatched. From germline, CDR1 is MDHEN and CDR2 SYDVKM. DNA for the CDR3: TGTGCCAGCAGTCCAAATCAGGGGGGCCGCTATGGCTACACCTTC. Translated, it gives CASSPNQGGRYGYTF.